This T cell receptor (beta chain) was identified during a study of human T cells and chemical hapten exposure. This clonotype was found a few times. Time point defined: patch test 2, 6 weeks after DPC sensitization. Treatment reported: therapeutic diphenylcyclopropenone sensitization with weekly scalp DPC. Via MiXCR, TCRdb re-called the RACE reads, giving one row per CDR3 protein. This sample yields tens of thousands of distinct CDR3 sequences, of which approximately 11% are seen a single time; over 2% belongs to the top ten. Trimming removed 2 bases at V and 4 bases at J, with 8 bases between. The CDR3 loop spans 13 amino acids. CDR1 and CDR2 (germline): GTSNPN, SVGIG (reference sequence).

The origin of this receptor is a man aged 40-55 years with alopecia areata. Some clones in this sample may be carry-over from other donors' samples. This specimen was whole blood, taken in connection with sensitization to the hapten diphenylcyclopropenone (DPC). This chain links TRBV30 with TRBJ1-4; D is ambiguous. The CDR3 bases are TGTGCCTGGAGTACTGATTATAATGAAAAACTGTTTTTT. Translation gives CAWSTDYNEKLFF.